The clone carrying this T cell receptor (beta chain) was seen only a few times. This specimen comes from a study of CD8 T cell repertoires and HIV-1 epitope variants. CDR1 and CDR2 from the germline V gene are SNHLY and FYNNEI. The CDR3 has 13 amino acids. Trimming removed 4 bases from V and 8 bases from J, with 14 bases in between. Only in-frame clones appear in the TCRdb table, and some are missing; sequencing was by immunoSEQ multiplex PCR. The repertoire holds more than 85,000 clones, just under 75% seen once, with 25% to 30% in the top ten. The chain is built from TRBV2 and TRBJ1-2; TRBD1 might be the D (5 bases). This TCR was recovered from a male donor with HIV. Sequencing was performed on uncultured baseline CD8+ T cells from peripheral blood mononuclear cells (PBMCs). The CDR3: CASSVRQQKGYTF. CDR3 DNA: TGTGCCAGCAGTGTGAGACAGCAGAAGGGCTACACCTTC.